This T cell receptor (beta chain) originates from a study of blood T cell repertoires in COVID-19. As for the study in general: The origin of the acute and convalescent COVID-19 samples was the United States, Italy and Spain.

Generated by immunoSEQ multiplex PCR, the TCRdb table keeps only in-frame clones and is missing some. Of around 130,000 clones listed, about 88% are singletons. The CDR3 contains 14 residues. Trimming removed 7 bases from V and 2 bases from J, with 14 bases in between. CDR1 and CDR2 (germline): MDHEN, SYDVKM. This chain joins TRBV28 and TRBJ1-2; no reliable D call. Input material: peripheral blood. This clonotype originated in a human donor with COVID-19, enrolled during active disease. The donor label of this sample is uncertain. The chain's CDR3 is CASTFGEENYGYTF. CDR3 DNA sequence: TGTGCCAGCACATTTGGAGAAGAGAACTATGGCTACACCTTC.